This section outlines one T cell receptor (beta chain) sequence together with its context. V dropped 4 bases and J dropped 0 bases, with 7 bases sitting between them. Germline CDR1 is SGDLS and CDR2 is YYNGEE. The CDR3 loop spans 14 amino acids. This sample was included in a study of blood T cell repertoires in COVID-19. TCRdb keeps only in-frame clones here, not all; method: immunoSEQ multiplex PCR. The profile shows a few hundred thousand clones, more than 70% of them singletons. The chain recombines TRBV9 with TRBJ2-2; D unresolved. The sequence was obtained from a man aged 18 to 30 who had recovered from COVID-19. Sequenced input: peripheral blood. CDR3 in amino acids: CASSPTSNTGELFF. The CDR3 bases are TGTGCCAGCAGCCCGACATCGAACACCGGGGAGCTGTTTTTT.